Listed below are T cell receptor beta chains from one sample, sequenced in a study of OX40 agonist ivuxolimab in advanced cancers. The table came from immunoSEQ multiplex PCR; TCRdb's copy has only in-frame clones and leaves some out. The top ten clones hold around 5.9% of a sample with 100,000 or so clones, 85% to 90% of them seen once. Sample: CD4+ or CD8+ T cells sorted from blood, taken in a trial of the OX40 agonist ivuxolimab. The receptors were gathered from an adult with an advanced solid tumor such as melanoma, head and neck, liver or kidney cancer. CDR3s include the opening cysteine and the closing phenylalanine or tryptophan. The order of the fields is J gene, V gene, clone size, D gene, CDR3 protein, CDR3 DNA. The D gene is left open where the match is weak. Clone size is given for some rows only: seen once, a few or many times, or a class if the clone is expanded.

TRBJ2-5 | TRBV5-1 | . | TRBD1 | CASSAWPGQGKETQYF | TGCGCCAGCAGCGCTTGGCCGGGACAGGGGAAGGAGACCCAGTACTTC
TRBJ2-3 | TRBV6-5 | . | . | CASSYQAGRLDTQYF | TGTGCCAGCAGCTATCAAGCGGGCCGATTGGATACGCAGTATTTT
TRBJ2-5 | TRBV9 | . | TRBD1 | CASSPGTGGETQYF | TGTGCCAGCAGCCCCGGGACAGGGGGAGAGACCCAGTACTTC
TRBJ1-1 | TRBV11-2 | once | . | CASSLDLRGLAFF | TGTGCCAGCAGCTTAGACTTGCGCGGGCTAGCTTTCTTT
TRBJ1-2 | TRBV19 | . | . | CASSPGTPLYGYTF | TGTGCCAGTAGTCCCGGGACACCCCTCTATGGCTACACCTTC
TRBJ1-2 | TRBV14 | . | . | CASSQRGPYGYTF | TGTGCCAGCAGCCAAAGGGGCCCCTATGGCTACACCTTC
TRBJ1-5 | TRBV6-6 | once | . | CASGGGAYSNQPQHF | TGTGCCAGTGGGGGGGGCGCCTATAGCAATCAGCCCCAGCATTTT
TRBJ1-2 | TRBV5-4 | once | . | CASSPGTNYGYTF | TGTGCCAGCAGCCCAGGGACAAACTATGGCTACACCTTC
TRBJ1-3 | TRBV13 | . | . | CASSPLEAGNTIYF | TGTGCCAGCAGTCCTTTGGAGGCTGGAAACACCATATATTTT
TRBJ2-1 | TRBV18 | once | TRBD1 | CASSPGTGWDEQFF | TGTGCCAGCTCACCCGGGACAGGGTGGGATGAGCAGTTCTTC
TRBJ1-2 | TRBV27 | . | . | CASSLGRDAGSGYGYTF | TGTGCCAGCAGTTTAGGCCGGGATGCGGGGTCTGGCTATGGCTACACCTTC
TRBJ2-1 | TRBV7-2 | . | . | CASSLTDSYNEQFF | TGTGCCAGCAGCTTAACCGACAGCTACAATGAGCAGTTCTTC
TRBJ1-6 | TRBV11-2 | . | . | CASSLGGVSPLHF | TGTGCCAGCAGCTTAGGTGGGGTCTCACCCCTCCACTTT
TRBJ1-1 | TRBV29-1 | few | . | CSGAHGTEAFF | TGCAGCGGAGCGCATGGCACTGAAGCTTTCTTT
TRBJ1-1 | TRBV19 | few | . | CASSILGRTKNTEAFF | TGTGCCAGTAGTATTTTGGGGAGGACAAAGAACACTGAAGCTTTCTTT
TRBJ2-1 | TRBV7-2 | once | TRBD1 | CASSLDSTGRYFF | TGTGCCAGCAGCTTAGATTCGACAGGGCGATATTTCTTC
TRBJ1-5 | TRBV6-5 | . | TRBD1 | CASSNTGGGQPQHF | TGTGCCAGCAGTAACACAGGGGGCGGGCAGCCCCAGCATTTT
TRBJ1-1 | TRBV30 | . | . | CAWSVKTEAFF | TGTGCCTGGAGTGTAAAAACTGAAGCTTTCTTT
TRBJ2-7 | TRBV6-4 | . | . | CASKRARHEQYF | TGTGCCAGCAAACGGGCGAGGCACGAGCAGTACTTC
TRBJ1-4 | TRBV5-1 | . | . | CASSSRILATNEKLFF | TGCGCCAGCAGCTCCAGGATCCTTGCAACTAATGAAAAACTGTTTTTT
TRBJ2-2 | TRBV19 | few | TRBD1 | CATRDRGSQNTGELFF | TGTGCCACCCGGGACAGGGGGAGCCAAAACACCGGGGAGCTGTTTTTT
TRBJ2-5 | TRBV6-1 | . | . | CASRSQLQETQYF | TGTGCCAGCAGGAGTCAACTTCAAGAGACCCAGTACTTC
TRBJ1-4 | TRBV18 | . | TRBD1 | CASSPSGQGYEKLFF | TGTGCCAGCTCCCCGTCGGGACAGGGTTATGAAAAACTGTTTTTT
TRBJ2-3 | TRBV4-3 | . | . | CASSQSPGLPADTQYF | TGCGCCAGCAGCCAAAGCCCTGGGCTACCGGCAGATACGCAGTATTTT
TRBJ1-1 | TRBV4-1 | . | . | CASSQARGRTEAFF | TGCGCCAGCAGCCAAGCCAGGGGTCGCACTGAAGCTTTCTTT
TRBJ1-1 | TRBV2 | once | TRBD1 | CASIGPGQGSTEAFF | TGTGCCAGCATCGGACCGGGACAGGGGAGCACTGAAGCTTTCTTT
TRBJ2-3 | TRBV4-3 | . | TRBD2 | CASSQDRATSGNTQYF | TGCGCCAGCAGCCAAGATAGAGCGACTAGCGGGAATACGCAGTATTTT
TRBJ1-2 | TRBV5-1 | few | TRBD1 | CASSPWTGSDIF | TGCGCCAGCAGCCCCTGGACAGGGAGCGACATCTTC
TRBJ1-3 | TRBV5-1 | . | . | CASSAFGGGAGNTIYF | TGCGCCAGCAGCGCCTTCGGGGGAGGCGCTGGAAACACCATATATTTT
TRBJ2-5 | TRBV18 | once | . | CASSPSSTIRESQYF | TGTGCCAGCTCACCATCCTCAACTATAAGAGAGTCCCAGTACTTC
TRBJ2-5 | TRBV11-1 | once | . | CASSLASVETQYF | TGTGCCAGCAGCTTAGCGTCGGTGGAGACCCAGTACTTC
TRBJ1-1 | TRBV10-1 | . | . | CASSESRRGRTEAFF | TGCGCCAGCAGTGAGTCGAGAAGGGGAAGAACTGAAGCTTTCTTT
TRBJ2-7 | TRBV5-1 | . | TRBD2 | CASSGTSDDEQYF | TGCGCCAGCAGTGGGACTAGCGATGACGAGCAGTACTTC
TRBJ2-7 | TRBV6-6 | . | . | CASSYMDGGLGTEQYF | TGTGCCAGCAGTTACATGGATGGGGGTCTGGGAACCGAGCAGTACTTC
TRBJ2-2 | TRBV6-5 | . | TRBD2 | CASSYSGLVKGGELFF | TGTGCCAGCAGTTACTCGGGACTAGTAAAGGGCGGGGAGCTGTTTTTT
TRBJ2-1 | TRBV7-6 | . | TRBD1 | CASSSGQGYNEQFF | TGTGCCAGCAGCTCGGGACAGGGGTACAATGAGCAGTTCTTC
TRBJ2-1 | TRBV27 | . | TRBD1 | CASSFDTVDRGANEQFF | TGTGCCAGCAGTTTTGACACGGTGGACAGGGGTGCCAATGAGCAGTTCTTC
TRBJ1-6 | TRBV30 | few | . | CAWSRGLNSPLHF | TGTGCCTGGAGTCGGGGTCTGAATTCACCCCTCCACTTT
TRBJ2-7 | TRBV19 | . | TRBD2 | CASSLQVGGYEQYF | TGTGCCAGTAGTCTACAGGTGGGAGGGTACGAGCAGTACTTC
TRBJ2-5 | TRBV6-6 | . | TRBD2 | CASSYGIAGGRETQYF | TGTGCCAGCAGTTACGGGATAGCGGGGGGGCGAGAGACCCAGTACTTC
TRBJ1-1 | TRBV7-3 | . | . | CASSPGLLNTEAFF | TGTGCCAGCAGCCCAGGACTGCTAAACACTGAAGCTTTCTTT